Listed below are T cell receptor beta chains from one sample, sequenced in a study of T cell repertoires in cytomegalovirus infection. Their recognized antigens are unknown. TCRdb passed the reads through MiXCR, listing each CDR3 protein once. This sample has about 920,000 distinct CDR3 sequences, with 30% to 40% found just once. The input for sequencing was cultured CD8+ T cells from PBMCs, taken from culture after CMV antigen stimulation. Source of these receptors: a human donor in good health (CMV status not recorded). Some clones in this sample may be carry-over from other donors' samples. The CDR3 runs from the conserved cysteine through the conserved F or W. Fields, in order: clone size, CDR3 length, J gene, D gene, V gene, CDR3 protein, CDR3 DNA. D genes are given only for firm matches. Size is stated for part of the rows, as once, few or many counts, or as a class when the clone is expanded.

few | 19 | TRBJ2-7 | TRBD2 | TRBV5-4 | CASRHRLAGTPLPSYEQYF | TGTGCCAGCAGACACAGACTAGCGGGGACGCCCTTGCCTTCCTACGAGCAGTACTTC
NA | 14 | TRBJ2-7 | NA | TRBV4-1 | CASSQDLGGYEQYF | TGCGCCAGCAGCCAAGATCTTGGGGGCTACGAGCAGTACTTC
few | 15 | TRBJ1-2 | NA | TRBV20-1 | CSASRVQGPHYGYTF | TGCAGTGCGTCGAGGGTCCAGGGGCCCCACTATGGCTACACCTTC
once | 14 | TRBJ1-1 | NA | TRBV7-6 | CASSSYLGDTEAFF | TGTGCTAGCAGCTCGTATTTAGGTGACACTGAAGCTTTCTTT
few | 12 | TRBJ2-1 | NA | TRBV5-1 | CASSLGGVAQFF | TGCGCCAGCAGCTTGGGGGGGGTTGCGCAGTTCTTC
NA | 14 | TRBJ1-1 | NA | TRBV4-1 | CASSQAGPQGEGFF | TGCGCCAGCAGCCAAGCCGGGCCTCAGGGAGAGGGTTTCTTT
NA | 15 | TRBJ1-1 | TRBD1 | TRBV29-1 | CSVEFPLTGRAEAFF | TGCAGCGTTGAATTCCCTCTGACAGGGCGAGCTGAAGCTTTCTTT
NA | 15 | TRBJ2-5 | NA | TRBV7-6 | CASSLYGGDMETQYF | TGTGCCAGCAGCTTATATGGAGGGGATATGGAGACCCAGTACTTC
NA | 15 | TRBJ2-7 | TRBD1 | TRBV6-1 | CASSENSDRDYEQYF | TGTGCCAGCAGTGAAAATTCGGACAGGGATTACGAGCAGTACTTC
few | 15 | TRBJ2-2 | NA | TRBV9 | CASSTDRDFTGELFF | TGTGCCAGCAGCACCGACCGGGACTTCACCGGGGAGCTGTTTTTT
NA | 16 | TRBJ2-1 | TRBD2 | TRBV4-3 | CASSQDWTSPYNEQFF | TGCGCCAGCAGCCAAGATTGGACTAGCCCCTACAATGAGCAGTTCTTC
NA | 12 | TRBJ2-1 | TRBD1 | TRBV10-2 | CASITRGNEQFF | TGCGCCAGCATTACCAGGGGGAATGAGCAGTTCTTC
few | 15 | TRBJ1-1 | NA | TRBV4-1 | CASSQAAGSNTEAFF | TGCGCCAGCAGCCAGGCCGCTGGTTCGAACACTGAAGCTTTCTTT
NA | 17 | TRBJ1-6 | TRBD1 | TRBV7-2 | CASSLAEMKGAGSPLHF | TGTGCCAGCAGCTTAGCGGAGATGAAGGGGGCCGGGTCACCCCTCCACTTT
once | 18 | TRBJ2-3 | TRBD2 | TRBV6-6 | CASSRLAGPSSYTDTQYF | TGTGCCAGCAGCAGACTAGCGGGGCCTTCCTCTTACACAGATACGCAGTATTTT
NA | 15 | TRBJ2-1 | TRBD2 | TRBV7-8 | CASSLSAGACNEQFF | TGTGCCAGCAGCTTGTCAGCGGGAGCTTGCAATGAGCAGTTCTTC
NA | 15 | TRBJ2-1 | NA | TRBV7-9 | CASSLATRGYNEQFF | TGTGCCAGCAGCTTAGCGACCCGGGGGTACAATGAGCAGTTCTTC
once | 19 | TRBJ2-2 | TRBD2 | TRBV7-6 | CASSSGTSGGLPDTGELFF | TGTGCCAGCAGCTCTGGGACTAGCGGGGGCCTCCCTGACACCGGGGAGCTGTTTTTT
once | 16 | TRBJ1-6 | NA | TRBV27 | CASSSWSRVRQSPLHF | TGTGCCAGCAGTTCCTGGTCCAGGGTGAGACAGTCACCCCTCCACTTT
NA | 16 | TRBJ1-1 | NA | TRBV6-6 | CASSYIGSGRNTEAFF | TGTGCCAGCAGTTACATCGGATCGGGACGGAACACTGAAGCTTTCTTT
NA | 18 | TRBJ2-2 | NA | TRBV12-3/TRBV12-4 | CASSLLTSSPMGTGELFF | TGTGCCAGCAGTCTCCTGACTTCATCGCCGATGGGTACCGGGGAGCTGTTTTTT
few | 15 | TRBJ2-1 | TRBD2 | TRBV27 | CASTLSGGTYNEQFF | TGTGCCAGCACCCTTAGCGGGGGCACCTACAATGAGCAGTTCTTC
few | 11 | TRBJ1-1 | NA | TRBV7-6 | CAGTQNTEAFF | TGTGCCGGGACACAGAACACTGAAGCTTTCTTT
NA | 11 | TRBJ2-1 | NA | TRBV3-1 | CASSRDQVRFF | TGTGCCAGCAGCCGGGACCAAGTTAGGTTCTTC
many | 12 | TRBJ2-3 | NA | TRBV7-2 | CASTLITDTQYF | TGTGCCAGCACCTTGATCACAGATACGCAGTATTTT
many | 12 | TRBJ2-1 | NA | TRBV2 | CASRGSYNEQFF | TGTGCCAGCAGGGGCTCCTACAATGAGCAGTTCTTC
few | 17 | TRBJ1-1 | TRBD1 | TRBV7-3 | CASSLIRQGVLGTEAFF | TGTGCCAGCAGCTTAATAAGACAGGGAGTGTTAGGCACTGAAGCTTTCTTT
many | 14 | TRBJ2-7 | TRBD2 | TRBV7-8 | CASTWGGSAYEQYF | TGTGCCAGCACCTGGGGGGGGAGCGCCTACGAGCAGTACTTC
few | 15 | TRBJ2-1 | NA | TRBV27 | CASSLVAAAYNEQFF | TGTGCCAGCAGTTTAGTGGCGGCCGCCTACAATGAGCAGTTCTTC
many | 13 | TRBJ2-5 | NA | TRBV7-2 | CASSSPPEETQYF | TGTGCCAGCAGCTCGCCCCCCGAAGAGACCCAGTACTTC
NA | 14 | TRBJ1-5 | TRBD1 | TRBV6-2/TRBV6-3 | CAVEGGGSNQPQHF | TGTGCCGTCGAAGGGGGCGGGAGCAATCAGCCCCAGCATTTT
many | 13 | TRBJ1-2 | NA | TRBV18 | CASSPRTDYGYTF | TGTGCCAGCAGCCCTAGGACAGACTATGGCTACACCTTC
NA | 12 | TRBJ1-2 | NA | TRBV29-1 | CSVEEGDYGYTF | TGCAGCGTTGAAGAGGGTGACTATGGCTACACCTTC